This T cell receptor beta chain is drawn from a study of blood T cells in healthy people across ages. A second 7 to 11 cycle PCR used barcoded and J-beta primers. MiXCR, applied by TCRdb to the 5' RACE reads, yields one record per CDR3 protein. Seen here are 1 million or so distinct CDR3 sequences, roughly 45% observed once, and the top ten hold approximately 17%. CDR1 and CDR2 from the germline V gene are LNHDA and SQIVND (reference sequence). The CDR3 is 15 residues long. Trimming removed 3 bases at V and 1 base at J, with 12 bases between. The receptor's source is a woman aged 60-75 years in good health. The sample consisted of blood. The rearrangement uses TRBV19 and TRBJ1-2; tentatively, D is TRBD1 (5 bases). CDR3: CASSMGLAGNYGYTF. CDR3 nucleotide sequence: TGTGCCAGTAGTATGGGACTTGCGGGTAACTATGGCTACACCTTC. Combining the CDR3 with reference TRBV19 and TRBJ1-2 gives the whole variable domain DGGITQSPKYLFRKEGQNVTLSCEQNLNHDAMYWYRQDPGQGLRLIYYSQIVNDFQKGDIAEGYSVSREKKESFPLTVTSAQKNPTAFYLCASSMGLAGNYGYTFGSGTRLTVV.